One sample yielded the 17 T cell receptor beta chains listed below, sequenced in a study of PD-L1 blockade in urothelial cancer. Noted time point: peripheral blood 6 weeks after treatment start. Sequencing was performed with immunoSEQ multiplex PCR; in TCRdb, only in-frame clones are kept and a portion is missing. There are about 120,000 clones in the sample; 86% occur only once, and roughly 2.4% lies in the top ten. Sequenced here: PBMCs, sampled around atezolizumab (anti-PD-L1) treatment. The receptors derive from a man aged 45 to 65 with urothelial cancer.

This clone showed up just once. The chain is built from TRBV5-1 and TRBJ2-6; D ambiguous. The germline V and J ends were trimmed by 7 bases and 2 bases, with 16 bases remaining between them. This CDR3 spans 16 amino acids. Germline assignment: CDR1 SGHRS and CDR2 YFSETQ. The CDR3 DNA reads as TGCGCCAGCCGGAAAAAAGACGAGGCTGGGGCCAACGTCCTGACTTTC. Translating gives CASRKKDEAGANVLTF.

The rearrangement uses TRBV10-2 and TRBJ1-6, with D possibly TRBD1 on 5 matching bases. V was trimmed by 3 bases and J by 7 bases, leaving 10 bases between them. Germline CDR1 is WSHSY and CDR2 is SAAADI. The CDR3 sequence is 14 residues long. In DNA form, the CDR3 reads TGCGCCAGCAGTGATCCACCAGGGAATTCACCCCTCCACTTT. It yields the protein CASSDPPGNSPLHF.

The rearrangement uses TRBV5-6 and TRBJ1-4; 9 bases fit TRBD1. In germline, CDR1 is SGHDT, CDR2 YYEEEE. J lost 2 bases, V lost 4 bases, and 6 bases had no gene match. There are 16 residues in the CDR3. The CDR3 DNA follows: TGTGCCAGCAGCGGAGGGACAGGGATTACTAATGAAAAACTGTTTTTT. It yields the protein CASSGGTGITNEKLFF.

This chain links TRBV9 with TRBJ1-3; tentative D call: TRBD1 (6 bases). The V and J ends lost 4 bases and 4 bases respectively, with 12 bases between them. The CDR3 loop spans 14 amino acids. The germline gives CDR1 SGDLS, CDR2 YYNGEE. CDR3 sequence reads: CASSTDTGGNTIYF. CDR3 sequence (DNA): TGTGCCAGCAGCACAGACACAGGGGGAAACACCATATATTTT.

The chain carries TRBV9 and TRBJ1-2; tentatively, D is TRBD1 (5 bases). The ends were cut back, 0 bases at V and 8 bases at J, with 26 bases in the middle. CDR3 length equals 18 residues. The germline CDR1 and CDR2 sequences are SGDLS and YYNGEE. Written as DNA, the CDR3 is TGTGCCAGCAGCGTAGGGAGGGCCCTCATCAGGGATCATGGAGGCTACACCTTC. Residues: CASSVGRALIRDHGGYTF. Complete variable domain (other parts from reference TRBV9 and TRBJ1-2): DSGVTQTPKHLITATGQRVTLRCSPRSGDLSVYWYQQSLDQGLQFLIQYYNGEERAKGNILERFSAQQFPDLHSELNLSSLELGDSALYFCASSVGRALIRDHGGYTFGSGTRLTVV.

The chain carries TRBV21-1 and TRBJ2-5; the table assigns TRBD1, which was not confirmed against the DNA. TRBV21-1 is a known pseudogene. This CDR3 has 16 residues. The CDR3 bases are TGTGCCAGCAGCTCTCAACAGGGGTGGCTGGGAGAGACCCAGTACTTC. Translating gives CASSSQQGWLGETQYF.

This sequence joins TRBV27 and TRBJ2-3; D is perhaps TRBD2 (6 bases). Germline V gene sequence: CDR1 MNHEY, CDR2 SMNVEV (reference sequence). CDR3 length: 13 residues. Deletions cut 6 bases from V and 5 bases from J, with 12 bases between. CDR3 region: CASRVRAGDTQYF. CDR3 DNA: TGTGCCAGCAGGGTGAGAGCGGGAGATACGCAGTATTTT.

The rearrangement uses TRBV19 and TRBJ1-3, with D possibly TRBD1 on 6 matching bases. Per germline, CDR1 LNHDA and CDR2 SQIVND (reference sequence). The CDR3 totals 15 residues. V lost 7 bases, J lost 0 bases, and 13 bases lay in between. The CDR3 loop is CASTEDSVSGNTIYF. CDR3 DNA: TGTGCCAGTACCGAGGACAGCGTCTCTGGAAACACCATATATTTT.

V usage is TRBV20-1 and J usage is TRBJ2-2; 8 positions agree with TRBD2. Germline lookup yields CDR1 DFQATT and CDR2 SNEGSKA (reference sequence). This CDR3 has 11 residues. The trim removed 3 bases at V and 14 bases at J, leaving 5 bases unmatched. The CDR3 DNA reads TGCAGTGCTAGCGGGAGGGCGCAACTGTTTTTT. The encoded protein is CSASGRAQLFF.

V gene TRBV5-1 combines with J gene TRBJ2-2; TRBD2 might be the D (5 bases). This CDR3 region has 15 residues. Looked up from germline, CDR1 is SGHRS and CDR2 is YFSETQ. The ends were cut back, 4 bases at V and 0 bases at J, with 10 bases in the middle. Here the CDR3 reads CASSVRGSNTGELFF. The CDR3 region has the DNA TGCGCCAGCAGCGTACGGGGATCGAACACCGGGGAGCTGTTTTTT.

This rearrangement joins TRBV7-6 to TRBJ1-3; possibly TRBD1 for D (5 bases). V was shortened by 5 bases and J by 0 bases, with 14 bases between the two germline ends. The germline CDR1 and CDR2 sequences are SGHVS and FNYEAQ. The CDR3 spans 16 residues. DNA of the CDR3: TGTGCCAGCAGCCCCGGGCCAGGGTACTCTGGAAACACCATATATTTT. This encodes CASSPGPGYSGNTIYF.

The V gene is TRBV9, the J gene TRBJ2-1; weak D call: TRBD2 (6 bases). The CDR3 loop spans 15 amino acids. The V end was cut by 1 base, the J end by 5 bases, with 13 bases between. Germline CDR1 and CDR2: SGDLS and YYNGEE. The CDR3 sequence is CASSVPTGTDNEQFF. For the CDR3, the DNA is TGTGCCAGCAGCGTACCTACCGGGACTGACAATGAGCAGTTCTTC.

This clone has a single count. The chain joins TRBV19 to TRBJ2-1, with 10 bases identical to TRBD1. The CDR3 totals 14 residues. Germline values: CDR1 LNHDA, CDR2 SQIVND (reference sequence). V shed 2 bases, J shed 13 bases, and the junction held 8 bases outside the gene matches. The CDR3 protein is CASSIFQGQGRQFF. The CDR3, as DNA: TGTGCCAGTAGTATATTTCAGGGACAGGGGCGACAGTTCTTC.

This clone was observed a few times. The junction departs from the called germline gene at one end, perhaps through a read error. The chain has TRBV5-1 and TRBJ2-5; 8 nucleotides align to TRBD1. The CDR3 sequence is 15 residues long. CDR1 is SGHRS, CDR2 YFSETQ, per germline. Here the CDR3 DNA reads TGCGCCAGCAGCTTTAGTGGGACAGGTCAAGTGACCCAGTACTTC. This codes for CASSFSGTGQVTQYF.

The J gene is TRBJ2-5, the V gene TRBV10-3, with D uncertain. The V end lost 0 bases, the J end lost 7 bases, and 15 bases lay between the germline ends. Looked up from germline, CDR1 is ENHRY and CDR2 is SYGVKD. There are 15 residues in the CDR3. CDR3 amino acids: CAISESGQPLATQYF. The CDR3 DNA reads TGTGCCATCAGTGAGTCGGGTCAGCCATTAGCGACCCAGTACTTC.

CDR3 loop: CASSPRPGTGAWEQYF. As DNA, the CDR3 is TGTGCCAGTAGCCCGAGACCCGGGACAGGAGCATGGGAGCAGTACTTC. V and J are TRBV19 and TRBJ2-7, with TRBD1 matching over 8 bases. The V segment lost 6 bases and the J segment 7 bases; nucleotides outside the gene matches: 17. Germline-derived CDR1 and CDR2 are LNHDA and SQIVND (reference sequence). The CDR3 sequence is 16 residues long.

Comments on this clone: This sample includes further DNA sequences coding for the same CDR3. The chain links TRBV5-1 to TRBJ1-4; possibly TRBD1 for D (5 bases). V dropped 0 bases and J dropped 8 bases, with 11 bases sitting between them. This CDR3 contains 14 residues. CDR1 is SGHRS, CDR2 YFSETQ, per germline. CDR3 sequence: CASSLGQGGEKLFF. The CDR3 region has the DNA TGCGCCAGCAGCTTGGGTCAGGGAGGCGAAAAACTGTTTTTT.